This TCR beta chain was documented in a study of a mutant IDH1 vaccine in newly diagnosed glioma. Study background: Beginning 4-6 weeks after radiotherapy alone, or with temozolomide cycles, vaccination took place. Patients under treatment included approximately 62% males and about 38% females and had a mean age of about 37 years.

Time point defined: week 35, safety follow-up. Vaccine doses each comprised 300 ug of mutant IDH1 20-mer peptide, with topical imiquimod. Clones were sequenced by immunoSEQ multiplex PCR, and TCRdb holds only the in-frame ones, with some missing. The top ten clones hold more than 4.5% of a sample with fewer than 45,000 clones, about 76% of them seen once. V was pared by 8 bases and J by 11 bases, with 14 bases of the junction left unmatched. The CDR3 totals 14 residues. Germline loops: CDR1 SEHNR, CDR2 FQNEAQ (reference sequence). With respect to this clone: The antigen is undetermined.

This sequence originates from a woman in her thirties or forties with glioma. Some clones in this sample may be carry-over from other donors' samples. V is TRBV7-9 and J is TRBJ1-3; 8 nucleotides agree with TRBD1. The sample was PBMCs, taken from a glioma patient whose treatment included an IDH1 peptide vaccine. CDR3 DNA: TGTGCCAGCTCCAATGGGGCAGGGGGCCCCGCCATATATTTT. It encodes CASSNGAGGPAIYF.